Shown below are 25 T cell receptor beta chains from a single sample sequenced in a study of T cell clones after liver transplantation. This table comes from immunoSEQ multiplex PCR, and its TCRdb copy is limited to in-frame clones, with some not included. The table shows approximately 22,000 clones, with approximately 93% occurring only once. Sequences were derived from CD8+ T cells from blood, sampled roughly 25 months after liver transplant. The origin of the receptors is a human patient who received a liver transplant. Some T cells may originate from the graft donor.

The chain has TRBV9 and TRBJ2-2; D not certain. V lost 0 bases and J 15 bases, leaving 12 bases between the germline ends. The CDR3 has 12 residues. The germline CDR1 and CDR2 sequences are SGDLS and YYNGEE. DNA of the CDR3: TGTGCCAGCAGCGTAGACACCAGTACGGTGTTTTTT. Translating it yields CASSVDTSTVFF.

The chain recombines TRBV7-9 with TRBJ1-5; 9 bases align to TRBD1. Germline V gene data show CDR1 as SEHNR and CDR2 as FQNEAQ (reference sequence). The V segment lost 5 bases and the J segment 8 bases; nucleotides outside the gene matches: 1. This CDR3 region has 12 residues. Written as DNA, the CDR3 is TGTGCCAGCAGCGACAGGGGGGAGCCCCAGCATTTT. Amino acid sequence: CASSDRGEPQHF.

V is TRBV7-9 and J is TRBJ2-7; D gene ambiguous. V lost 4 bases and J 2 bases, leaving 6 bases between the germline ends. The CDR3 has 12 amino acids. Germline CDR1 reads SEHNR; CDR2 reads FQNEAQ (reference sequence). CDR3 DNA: TGTGCCAGCAGCTCCCGCCCCTACGAGCAGTACTTC. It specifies CASSSRPYEQYF.

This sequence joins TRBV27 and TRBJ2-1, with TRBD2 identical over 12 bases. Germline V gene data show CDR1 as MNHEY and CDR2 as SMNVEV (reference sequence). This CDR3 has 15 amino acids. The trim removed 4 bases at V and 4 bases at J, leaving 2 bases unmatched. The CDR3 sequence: CASSSGLAGYNEQFF. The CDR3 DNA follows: TGTGCCAGCAGTTCTGGACTAGCGGGATACAATGAGCAGTTCTTC.

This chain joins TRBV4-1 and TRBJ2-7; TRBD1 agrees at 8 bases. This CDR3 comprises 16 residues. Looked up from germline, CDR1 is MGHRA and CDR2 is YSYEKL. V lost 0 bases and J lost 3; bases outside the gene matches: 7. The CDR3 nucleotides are TGCGCCAGCAGCCAAGATCGGGACAGGCCATACTACGAGCAGTACTTC. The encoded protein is CASSQDRDRPYYEQYF.

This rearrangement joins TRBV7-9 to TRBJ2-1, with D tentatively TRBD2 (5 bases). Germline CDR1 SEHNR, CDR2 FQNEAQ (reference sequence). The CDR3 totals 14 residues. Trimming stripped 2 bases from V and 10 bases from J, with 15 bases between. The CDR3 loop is CASSLSERFGEQFF. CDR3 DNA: TGTGCCAGCAGCTTAAGCGAGCGGTTCGGGGAGCAGTTCTTC.

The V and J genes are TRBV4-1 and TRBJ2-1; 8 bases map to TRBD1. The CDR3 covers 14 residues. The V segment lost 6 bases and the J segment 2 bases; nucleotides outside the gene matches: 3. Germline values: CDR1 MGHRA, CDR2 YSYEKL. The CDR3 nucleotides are TGCGCCAGCAGTGACAGGGGACCCTACAATGAGCAGTTCTTC. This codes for CASSDRGPYNEQFF.

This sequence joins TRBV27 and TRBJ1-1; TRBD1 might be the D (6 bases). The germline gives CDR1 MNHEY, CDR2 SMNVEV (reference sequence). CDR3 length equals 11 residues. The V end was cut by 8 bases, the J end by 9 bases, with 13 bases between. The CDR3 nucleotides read TGTGCCAGCCACCTGGGGGCCAAAGCTTTCTTT. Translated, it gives CASHLGAKAFF.

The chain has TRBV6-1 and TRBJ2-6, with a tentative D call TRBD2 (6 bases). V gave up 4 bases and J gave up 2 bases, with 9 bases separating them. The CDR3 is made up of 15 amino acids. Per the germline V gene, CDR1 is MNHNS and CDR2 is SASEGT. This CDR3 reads CASSVTSTGANVLTF. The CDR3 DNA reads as TGTGCCAGCAGTGTCACTAGCACTGGGGCCAACGTCCTGACTTTC.

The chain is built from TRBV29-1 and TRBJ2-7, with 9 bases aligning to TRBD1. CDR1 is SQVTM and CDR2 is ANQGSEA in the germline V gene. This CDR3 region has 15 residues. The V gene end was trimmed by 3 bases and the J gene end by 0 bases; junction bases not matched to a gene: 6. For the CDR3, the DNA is TGCAGCGTTGAGATGGACAGGGGCCTCTCCTACGAGCAGTACTTC. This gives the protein CSVEMDRGLSYEQYF.

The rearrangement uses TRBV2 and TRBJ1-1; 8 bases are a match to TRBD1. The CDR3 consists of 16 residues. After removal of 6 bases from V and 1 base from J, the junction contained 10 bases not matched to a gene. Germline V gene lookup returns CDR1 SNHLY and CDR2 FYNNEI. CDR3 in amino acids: CASRQTTTGANTEAFF. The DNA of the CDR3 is TGTGCCAGCAGACAAACGACGACAGGGGCGAACACTGAAGCTTTCTTT. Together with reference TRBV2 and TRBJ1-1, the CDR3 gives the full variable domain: EPEVTQTPSHQVTQMGQEVILRCVPISNHLYFYWYRQILGQKVEFLVSFYNNEISEKSEIFDDQFSVERPDGSNFTLKIRSTKLEDSAMYFCASRQTTTGANTEAFFGQGTRLTVV.

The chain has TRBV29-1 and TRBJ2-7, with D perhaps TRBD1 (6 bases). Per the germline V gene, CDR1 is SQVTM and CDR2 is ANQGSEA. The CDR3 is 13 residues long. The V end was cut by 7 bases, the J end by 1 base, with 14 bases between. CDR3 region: CSAESGESYEQYF. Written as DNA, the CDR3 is TGCAGCGCAGAATCAGGGGAATCCTACGAGCAGTACTTC.

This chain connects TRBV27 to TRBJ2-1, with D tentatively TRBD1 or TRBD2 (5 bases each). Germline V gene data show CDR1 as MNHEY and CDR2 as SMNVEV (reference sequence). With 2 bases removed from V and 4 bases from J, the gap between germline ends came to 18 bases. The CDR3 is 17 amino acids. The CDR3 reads CASSLPGVRDQYNEQFF. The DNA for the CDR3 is TGTGCCAGCAGTTTACCCGGGGTCCGGGACCAATACAATGAGCAGTTCTTC.

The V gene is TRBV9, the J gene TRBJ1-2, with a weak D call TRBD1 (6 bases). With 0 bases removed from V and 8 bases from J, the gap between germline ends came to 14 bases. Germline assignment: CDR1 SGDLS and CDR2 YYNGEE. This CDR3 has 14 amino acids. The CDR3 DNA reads TGTGCCAGCAGCGTAGGAGGGGGGACGGGAGGCTACACCTTC. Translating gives CASSVGGGTGGYTF.

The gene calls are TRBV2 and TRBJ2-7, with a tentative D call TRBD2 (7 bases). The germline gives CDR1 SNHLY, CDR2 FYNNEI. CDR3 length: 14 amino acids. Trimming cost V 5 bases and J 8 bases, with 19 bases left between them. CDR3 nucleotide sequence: TGTGCCAGCAGTTCAAGGGAGGGACAAAACAAGCAGTACTTC. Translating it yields CASSSREGQNKQYF. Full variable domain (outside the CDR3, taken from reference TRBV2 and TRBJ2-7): EPEVTQTPSHQVTQMGQEVILRCVPISNHLYFYWYRQILGQKVEFLVSFYNNEISEKSEIFDDQFSVERPDGSNFTLKIRSTKLEDSAMYFCASSSREGQNKQYFGPGTRLTVT.

In DNA, the CDR3 is TGCAGTGCTAGACCCAATGAGCAGTTCTTC. This gives the protein CSARPNEQFF. This chain links TRBV20-1 with TRBJ2-1; D is ambiguous. The CDR3 has 10 amino acids. Trimming removed 2 bases at V and 6 bases at J, with 2 bases between. Germline V gives CDR1 DFQATT, CDR2 SNEGSKA (reference sequence).

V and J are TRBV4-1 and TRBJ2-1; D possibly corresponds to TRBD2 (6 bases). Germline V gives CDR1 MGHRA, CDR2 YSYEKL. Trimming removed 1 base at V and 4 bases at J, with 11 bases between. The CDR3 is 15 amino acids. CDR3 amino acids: CASSQVGSGYNEQFF. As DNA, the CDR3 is TGCGCCAGCAGCCAAGTGGGTAGCGGTTACAATGAGCAGTTCTTC.

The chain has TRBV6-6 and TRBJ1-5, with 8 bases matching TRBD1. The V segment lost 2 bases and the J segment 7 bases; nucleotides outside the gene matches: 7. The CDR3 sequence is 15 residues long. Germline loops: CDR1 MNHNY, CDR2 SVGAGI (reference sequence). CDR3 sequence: CASSYPDRVGQPQHF. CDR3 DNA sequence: TGTGCCAGCAGTTACCCGGACAGGGTAGGGCAGCCCCAGCATTTT.

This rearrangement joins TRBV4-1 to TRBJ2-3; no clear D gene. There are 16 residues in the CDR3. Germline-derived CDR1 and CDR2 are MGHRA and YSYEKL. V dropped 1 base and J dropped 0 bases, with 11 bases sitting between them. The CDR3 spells CASSQVGKTSTDTQYF. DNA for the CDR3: TGCGCCAGCAGCCAAGTTGGGAAAACTAGCACAGATACGCAGTATTTT.

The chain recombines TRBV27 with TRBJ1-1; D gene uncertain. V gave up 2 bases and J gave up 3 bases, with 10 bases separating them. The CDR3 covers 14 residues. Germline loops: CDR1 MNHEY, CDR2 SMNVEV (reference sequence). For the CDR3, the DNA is TGTGCCAGCAGTTTAAGGGCGGGGTACACTGAAGCTTTCTTT. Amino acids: CASSLRAGYTEAFF.

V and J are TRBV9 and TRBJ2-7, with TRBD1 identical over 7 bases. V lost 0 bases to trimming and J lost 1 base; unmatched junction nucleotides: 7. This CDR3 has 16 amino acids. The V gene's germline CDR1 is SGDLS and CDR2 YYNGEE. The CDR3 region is CASSVEGTVPSYEQYF. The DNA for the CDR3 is TGTGCCAGCAGCGTAGAAGGGACAGTTCCTTCCTACGAGCAGTACTTC.

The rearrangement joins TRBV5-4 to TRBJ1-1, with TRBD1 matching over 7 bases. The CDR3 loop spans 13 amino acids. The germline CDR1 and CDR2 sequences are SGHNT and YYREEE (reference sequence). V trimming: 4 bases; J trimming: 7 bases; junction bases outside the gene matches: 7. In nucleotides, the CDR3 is TGTGCCAGCAGCCCAGGGACAGAGCTTGAAGCTTTCTTT. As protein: CASSPGTELEAFF.

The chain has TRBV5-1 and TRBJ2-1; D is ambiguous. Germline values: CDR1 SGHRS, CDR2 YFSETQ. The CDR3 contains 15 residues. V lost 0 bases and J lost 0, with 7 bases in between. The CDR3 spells CASSLDSSSYNEQFF. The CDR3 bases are TGCGCCAGCAGCTTGGACTCAAGCTCCTACAATGAGCAGTTCTTC.

The CDR3 DNA reads as TGTGCCAGCAGCAACGAGGGAAACCCCGTGGAGACCCAGTACTTC. It encodes CASSNEGNPVETQYF. The chain recombines TRBV9 with TRBJ2-5, with a possible D match to TRBD2 (5 bases). Trimming pared 4 bases from V and 5 bases from J, leaving 18 bases between. CDR1 and CDR2 from the germline V gene are SGDLS and YYNGEE. The CDR3 totals 15 residues. Together with reference TRBV9 and TRBJ2-5, the CDR3 gives the full variable domain: DSGVTQTPKHLITATGQRVTLRCSPRSGDLSVYWYQQSLDQGLQFLIQYYNGEERAKGNILERFSAQQFPDLHSELNLSSLELGDSALYFCASSNEGNPVETQYFGPGTRLLVL.

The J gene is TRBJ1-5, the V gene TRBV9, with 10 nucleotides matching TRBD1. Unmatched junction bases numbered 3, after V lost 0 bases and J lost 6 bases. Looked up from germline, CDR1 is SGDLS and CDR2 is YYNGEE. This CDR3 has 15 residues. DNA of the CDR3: TGTGCCAGCAGCGTAGGACAGGGGGCGAGTCAGCCCCAGCATTTT. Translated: CASSVGQGASQPQHF.